Included here is one T cell receptor (beta chain) sequence, with context. The data are from a study of blood T cell repertoires in COVID-19. Looking at the study overall: Researchers got acute and convalescent COVID-19 samples from the United States, Italy and Spain.

Original analysis: From reference gene primer amplification, estimates of nucleated cell counts were derived. TCRdb keeps only in-frame clones here, not all; method: immunoSEQ multiplex PCR. That table furnishes V, J and clone size, whereas the DNA furnished D and trimming. Of roughly 340,000 clones in the sample, around 87% were seen once. The CDR3 extends over 17 amino acids. The germline CDR1 and CDR2 sequences are KGHSH and LQKENI. V was shortened by 4 bases and J by 3 bases, with 19 bases between the two germline ends. The chain links TRBV18 to TRBJ1-5; maybe TRBD1 (5 bases). The sequenced sample consisted of PBMCs or T cells enriched from blood (not recorded which). The TCR was taken from a man in his forties in a cohort exposed to, infected with or recovered from COVID-19 (not recorded which). The DNA of the CDR3 is TGTGCCAGCTCACTCAACTCACAGGCGGGGCTCAATCAGCCCCAGCATTTT. It encodes CASSLNSQAGLNQPQHF.